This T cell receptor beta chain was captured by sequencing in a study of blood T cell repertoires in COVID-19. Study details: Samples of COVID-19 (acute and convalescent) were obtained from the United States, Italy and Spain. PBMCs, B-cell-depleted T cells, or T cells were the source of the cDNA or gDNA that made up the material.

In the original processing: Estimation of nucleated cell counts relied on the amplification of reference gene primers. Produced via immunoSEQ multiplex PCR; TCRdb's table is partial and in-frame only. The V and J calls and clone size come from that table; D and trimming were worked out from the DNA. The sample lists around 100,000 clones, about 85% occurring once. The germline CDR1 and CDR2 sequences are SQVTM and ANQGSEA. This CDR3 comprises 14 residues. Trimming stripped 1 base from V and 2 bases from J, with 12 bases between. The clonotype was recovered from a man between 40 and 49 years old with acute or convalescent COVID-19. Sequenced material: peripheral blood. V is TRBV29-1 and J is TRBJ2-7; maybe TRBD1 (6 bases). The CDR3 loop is CSVEVEDRPYEQYF. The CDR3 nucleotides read TGCAGCGTTGAAGTCGAGGACAGACCCTACGAGCAGTACTTC.